The 24 T cell receptor beta chains below all came from one sample that was sequenced in a study of PD-1 blockade in mismatch repair-deficient tumors (dated by TCRdb to about 2017). Receptors were amplified or captured by the immunoSEQ multiplex PCR assay. TCRdb provides this immuneACCESS table in a form limited to in-frame rearrangements. Some clones are lacking; in checked studies, under half of them reflect an unresolved V gene, and why the rest are absent is not known. The sample records over 100,000 clones, over 60% of which are singletons. The ten most abundant clones make up about 4.5% of the sample. Sequenced material: peripheral blood, taken 60 weeks after starting pembrolizumab. Receptors originate from an adult with mismatch repair-deficient cancer.

This clone was counted between two and nine times. The chain has TRBV5-1 and TRBJ1-1; D not certain. V dropped 2 bases and J dropped 1 base, with 6 bases sitting between them. CDR3 size: 13 residues. Germline V gives CDR1 SGHRS, CDR2 YFSETQ. The CDR3 reads CASSFWGNTEAFF. The DNA for the CDR3 is TGCGCCAGCAGCTTTTGGGGGAACACTGAAGCTTTCTTT.

The CDR3 reads CASQDRNTGELFF. For the CDR3, the DNA is TGTGCCAGCCAGGACAGGAACACCGGGGAGCTGTTTTTT. The rearrangement links TRBV7-3 to TRBJ2-2; weak D call: TRBD1 (6 bases). Trimming took 8 bases from V and 1 from J, leaving 8 bases between them. Germline values: CDR1 SGHTA, CDR2 FQGTGA. This CDR3 is 13 amino acids long.

About this clone: Other DNA sequences in the sample encode the same CDR3. The genes are TRBV29-1 and TRBJ1-3; the D gene is possibly TRBD1 (5 bases). CDR1 and CDR2 (germline): SQVTM, ANQGSEA. There are 13 residues in the CDR3. Trimming took 7 bases from V and 0 from J, leaving 10 bases between them. CDR3 sequence: CSAQGFSGNTIYF. The DNA of the CDR3 is TGCAGCGCCCAGGGCTTCTCTGGAAACACCATATATTTT. The entire variable domain, with the rest obtained from reference TRBV29-1 and TRBJ1-3, is as follows: SAVISQKPSRDICQRGTSLTIQCQVDSQVTMMFWYRQQPGQSLTLIATANQGSEATYESGFVIDKFPISRPNLTFSTLTVSNMSPEDSSIYLCSAQGFSGNTIYFGEGSWLTVV.

This chain uses TRBV2 with TRBJ2-5, with TRBD2 identical over 9 bases. CDR3 length: 14 residues. V lost 10 bases, J lost 1 base, and 7 bases stayed unmatched. Germline V gene lookup returns CDR1 SNHLY and CDR2 FYNNEI. CDR3 in amino acids: CATPGTSTQETQYF. Here the CDR3 DNA reads TGTGCCACCCCCGGGACTAGCACCCAAGAGACCCAGTACTTC.

The rearrangement uses TRBV7-9 and TRBJ2-1; 9 nucleotides line up with TRBD2. The CDR3 is 18 amino acids. V gave up 5 bases and J gave up 0 bases; unmatched junction bases: 11. CDR1 and CDR2 from the germline V gene are SEHNR and FQNEAQ (reference sequence). The CDR3 DNA reads TGTGCCAGCAGCCGCCTGGGGGGCGGGAGGGCCTCCTACAATGAGCAGTTCTTC. Residues: CASSRLGGGRASYNEQFF.

The chain uses TRBV7-8 and TRBJ2-1, with 7 bases fitting TRBD1. The CDR3 runs 15 residues. After removal of 7 bases from V and 3 bases from J, the junction contained 9 bases not matched to a gene. In germline, CDR1 is SGHVS, CDR2 FQNEAQ. The CDR3 reads CASNLGTEFYNEQFF. The CDR3 coding sequence is TGTGCCAGCAACCTCGGGACAGAATTCTACAATGAGCAGTTCTTC.

This rearrangement joins TRBV7-9 to TRBJ2-5; 9 nucleotides line up with TRBD2. Per the germline V gene, CDR1 is SEHNR and CDR2 is FQNEAQ (reference sequence). V shed 5 bases and J 2 bases; nucleotides not matched to a gene: 9. The CDR3 is 16 amino acids. The CDR3 loop reads CASSPLAGEVQETQYF. CDR3 in DNA: TGTGCCAGCAGCCCATTAGCGGGAGAGGTTCAAGAGACCCAGTACTTC.

V gene TRBV6-1 combines with J gene TRBJ1-2; possibly TRBD1 for D (6 bases). The CDR3 runs 17 residues. The ends were cut back, 4 bases at V and 3 bases at J, with 21 bases in the middle. Germline V gene sequence: CDR1 MNHNS, CDR2 SASEGT. The CDR3 DNA reads TGTGCCAGCAGTGTGGTCGCAGGGGCACCTGGAGACTATGGCTACACCTTC. Its translation: CASSVVAGAPGDYGYTF.

The rearrangement uses TRBV21-1 and TRBJ1-5; the tabulated D call, TRBD1, remains unverified against the DNA. TRBV21-1 is shown as a pseudogene. There are 13 residues in the CDR3. CDR3 DNA: TGTGCCGCAGAGCAGGGGGCGTCTCAGCCCCAGCATTTT. As protein: CAAEQGASQPQHF.

The rearrangement joins TRBV27 to TRBJ2-7; D may be TRBD2 (6 bases). This CDR3 comprises 16 residues. V lost 2 bases, J lost 4 bases, and 18 bases lay in between. CDR1 MNHEY and CDR2 SMNVEV come from the germline V gene (reference sequence). The CDR3, as DNA: TGTGCCAGCAGTTTAAGGGGTGGGGGGTTAAATTACGAGCAGTACTTC. The encoded protein is CASSLRGGGLNYEQYF.

This clone was seen only once. V is TRBV4-1 and J is TRBJ2-3, with 14 bases that match TRBD2. Looked up from germline, CDR1 is MGHRA and CDR2 is YSYEKL. The junction had 8 bases not matched to a gene; V was cut back by 4 bases and J by 2 bases. This CDR3 is built from 18 residues. The CDR3 nucleotides read TGCGCCAGCAGCCCTGGGACTAGCGGGAGTCAGGTCACAGATACGCAGTATTTT. Protein product: CASSPGTSGSQVTDTQYF.

Written as DNA, the CDR3 is TGTGCCAGCAGTTCGTGGCGGACCCAAGAGACCCAGTACTTC. It yields the protein CASSSWRTQETQYF. The chain couples TRBV27 to TRBJ2-5; D gene unclear. CDR3 length: 14 amino acids. Trimming left V 4 bases short and J 1 base short, with 10 bases between. Germline V gene lookup returns CDR1 MNHEY and CDR2 SMNVEV (reference sequence).

The gene calls are TRBV7-2 and TRBJ2-1; TRBD1 matches at 8 bases. This CDR3 is 16 amino acids long. The V and J ends lost 4 bases and 0 bases, in that order; junction bases with no gene match: 5. Per the germline V gene, CDR1 is SGHTA and CDR2 is FQGNSA. CDR3 bases: TGTGCCAGCAGCTCAGGGGGCCCGAGCTCCTACAATGAGCAGTTCTTC. Protein product: CASSSGGPSSYNEQFF.

The rearrangement joins TRBV2 to TRBJ2-7, with 8 positions matching TRBD2. The germline CDR1 and CDR2 sequences are SNHLY and FYNNEI. V gave up 4 bases and J gave up 4 bases; unmatched junction bases: 6. This CDR3 region has 14 residues. For the CDR3, the DNA is TGTGCCAGCAGTGCAGGGACTAGTCGGTACGAGCAGTACTTC. It is translated as CASSAGTSRYEQYF.

The chain uses TRBV29-1 and TRBJ1-1, with D maybe TRBD1 (5 bases). The CDR3 loop spans 15 amino acids. CDR1 and CDR2 from the germline V gene are SQVTM and ANQGSEA. With 6 bases removed from V and 1 base from J, the gap between germline ends came to 18 bases. CDR3 coding DNA: TGCAGCGTCTCCGCCCAGCAGGGCCAGAACACTGAAGCTTTCTTT. Its translation: CSVSAQQGQNTEAFF.

The J gene is TRBJ1-1, the V gene TRBV18; D unresolved. The CDR3 is 13 amino acids. Trimming stripped 4 bases from V and 8 bases from J, with 14 bases between. CDR1 KGHSH and CDR2 LQKENI come from the germline V gene. Here the CDR3 reads CASSQGEGVEAFF. CDR3 nucleotide sequence: TGTGCCAGCTCACAGGGAGAGGGAGTAGAAGCTTTCTTT.

The chain employs TRBV7-2 and TRBJ2-1, with 8 nucleotides matching TRBD2. J lost 1 base, V lost 2 bases, and 10 bases had no gene match. Germline V gene sequence: CDR1 SGHTA, CDR2 FQGNSA. This CDR3 is 18 amino acids long. This CDR3 is CASSLYGSGSLSYNEQFF. Written as DNA, the CDR3 is TGTGCCAGCAGCTTATATGGCAGCGGGAGTTTGTCCTACAATGAGCAGTTCTTC.

The rearrangement uses TRBV29-1 and TRBJ2-7; no firm D call. Germline-derived CDR1 and CDR2 are SQVTM and ANQGSEA. CDR3 length equals 13 residues. V lost 4 bases, J lost 0 bases, and 10 bases lay in between. The chain's CDR3 is CSVGDTSSYEQYF. In DNA form, the CDR3 reads TGCAGCGTTGGCGACACAAGCTCCTACGAGCAGTACTTC.

The CDR3, as DNA: TGTGCCAGCAGTGAAGTGGACAGGGATACAAACACCATATATTTT. This codes for CASSEVDRDTNTIYF. The chain carries TRBV6-1 and TRBJ1-3; 8 nucleotides align to TRBD1. Germline trimming cut 1 base from V and 6 bases from J; bases unmatched to any gene: 5. This CDR3 spans 15 amino acids. Germline values: CDR1 MNHNS, CDR2 SASEGT.

The rearrangement uses TRBV15 and TRBJ1-1, with 9 bases identical to TRBD1. This CDR3 has 14 amino acids. Germline trimming cut 4 bases from V and 3 bases from J; bases unmatched to any gene: 3. The germline V gene encodes CDR1 LNHNV and CDR2 YYDKDF (reference sequence). CDR3 nucleotide sequence: TGTGCCACCAGCATTGACAGGGGGGACACTGAAGCTTTCTTT. Amino acids: CATSIDRGDTEAFF.

This chain uses TRBV5-6 with TRBJ2-7; D is possibly TRBD1 (5 bases). The CDR3 is 13 residues long. Germline V CDR1 and CDR2: SGHDT, YYEEEE. V was clipped by 4 bases and J by 3 bases, with 11 bases between them. This chain's CDR3 is CASSTVDSYEQYF. The CDR3 nucleotides are TGTGCCAGCAGCACCGTCGACAGCTACGAGCAGTACTTC.

CDR3 nucleotides: TGTGCCAGCAGCCCAGGGCTGACAGGGTTAGGGGGGGAGACCCAGTACTTC. Amino acid sequence: CASSPGLTGLGGETQYF. V gene TRBV7-2 combines with J gene TRBJ2-5; D might be TRBD1 (7 bases). The CDR3 runs to 17 residues. Trimming left V 5 bases short and J 5 bases short, with 24 bases between. Germline lookup yields CDR1 SGHTA and CDR2 FQGNSA.

This rearrangement joins TRBV5-1 to TRBJ2-1; D is uncertain. Trimming took off 3 bases at V and 7 bases at J, with 11 bases between the two ends. CDR1 and CDR2 from the germline V gene are SGHRS and YFSETQ. This CDR3 contains 13 residues. The CDR3 sequence: CASSWAEQNEQFF. CDR3 sequence (DNA): TGCGCCAGCAGCTGGGCGGAACAGAATGAGCAGTTCTTC. The full variable domain, in which reference TRBV5-1 and TRBJ2-1 provide the parts outside the CDR3, is KAGVTQTPRYLIKTRGQQVTLSCSPISGHRSVSWYQQTPGQGLQFLFEYFSETQRNKGNFPGRFSGRQFSNSRSEMNVSTLELGDSALYLCASSWAEQNEQFFGPGTRLTVL.

There are a few counts of this clone. The rearrangement joins TRBV5-8 to TRBJ2-7; the D is unclear. Germline lookup yields CDR1 SGHTS and CDR2 YDEGEE. This CDR3 is 11 amino acids long. Between the trimmed V and J ends, which lost 4 bases and 4 bases, there was a span of 6 bases. The DNA for the CDR3 is TGTGCCAGCAGCCGCCTTTACGAGCAGTACTTC. It yields the protein CASSRLYEQYF.